This TCR beta chain originates from a study of shared clonotypes between healthy human individuals. TCRdb's copy holds only in-frame clones and misses some; the assay was immunoSEQ multiplex PCR. The sample lists 2 million to 3 million clones; roughly 93% were seen once. The sequenced sample consisted of naive CD4+ T cells from PBMCs. Sample subset: CD45RA+ positively selected. This clonotype was obtained from a man aged 18 to 29 in good health. Some clones in this sample may be carry-over from other donors' samples.

CDR3 sequence reads: CASTKKGPGELFF. The CDR3 nucleotides read TGTGCCAGCACCAAGAAGGGACCCGGGGAGCTGTTTTTT. The J gene is TRBJ2-2, the V gene TRBV9, with D possibly called TRBD1 or TRBD2 (5 bases each). Germline CDR1 and CDR2: SGDLS and YYNGEE. This CDR3 has 13 residues. V was cut by 6 bases and J by 6 bases, with 12 bases left in between.